The clone carrying this TCR beta chain was seen only a few times. Its target is not known. TCRdb passed the RT-PCR reads through MiXCR, listing each CDR3 protein once. The repertoire holds 750,000 to 850,000 distinct CDR3 sequences, with about 18% as singletons. The entry originates in a study of response to subunit inactivated influenza vaccine. Study observations and caveats: Each seasonal influenza vaccination recruits few new T cells, the authors suggested.

The sample here was PBMCs from blood, taken roughly 5 days after vaccination. This clonotype was obtained from a man between 50 and 59 years old who received an inactivated influenza vaccine.

The CDR3 loop reads CASSQDPRQVFEQYF. The CDR3 nucleotides are TGTGCCAGCAGCCAAGATCCGAGACAGGTCTTCGAGCAGTACTTC. V gene TRBV4-2 combines with J gene TRBJ2-7; weak D call: TRBD1 (6 bases). The germline gives CDR1 LGHNA, CDR2 YNFKEQ. Trimming stripped 0 bases from V and 6 bases from J, with 15 bases between. CDR3 length equals 15 residues.